This passage covers 11 T cell receptor beta chains from one sample sequenced in a study of cytomegalovirus exposure and HLA in healthy donors. Clones were read by immunoSEQ multiplex PCR, and TCRdb kept only the in-frame ones, dropping some. The profile shows more than 85,000 clones, about nine tenths of them singletons. The sequencing sample was made of PBMCs. These receptors originate from a woman younger than 35 in good health and CMV-seronegative.

The V gene is TRBV4-1, the J gene TRBJ1-5; D gene ambiguous. The V end lost 0 bases, the J end lost 2 bases, and 17 bases lay between the germline ends. CDR3 length: 18 amino acids. Per the germline V gene, CDR1 is MGHRA and CDR2 is YSYEKL. CDR3 nucleotides: TGCGCCAGCAGCCAAGAGATAACGGCCGGTGCGGGCAATCAGCCCCAGCATTTT. It translates to CASSQEITAGAGNQPQHF.

The rearrangement links TRBV6-4 to TRBJ2-3, with TRBD1 identical over 7 bases. The CDR3 loop spans 13 amino acids. Germline V lookup: CDR1 MRHNA, CDR2 SNTAGT. V gave up 6 bases and J gave up 2 bases; unmatched junction bases: 2. This CDR3 reads CASSGQDTDTQYF. The DNA of the CDR3 is TGTGCCAGCAGCGGACAGGACACAGATACGCAGTATTTT.

The genes are TRBV5-1 and TRBJ2-1; D is possibly TRBD1 (6 bases). The CDR3 spans 15 residues. V shed 0 bases and J shed 3 bases, with 10 bases lying between them. Looked up from germline, CDR1 is SGHRS and CDR2 is YFSETQ. The CDR3 protein is CASSLAGQFYNEQFF. CDR3 sequence (DNA): TGCGCCAGCAGCTTGGCAGGACAGTTCTACAATGAGCAGTTCTTC.

V gene TRBV6-5 combines with J gene TRBJ2-2; a possible D gene is TRBD2 (5 bases). This CDR3 has 15 amino acids. V dropped 7 bases and J dropped 4 bases, with 16 bases sitting between them. Per the germline V gene, CDR1 is MNHEY and CDR2 is SVGAGI. The CDR3 reads CASKTGLWGTGELFF. As DNA, the CDR3 is TGTGCCAGCAAAACGGGGTTATGGGGCACCGGGGAGCTGTTTTTT.

The J gene is TRBJ2-1, the V gene TRBV15; perhaps TRBD2 as D (5 bases). The germline V and J ends were trimmed by 0 bases and 7 bases, with 19 bases remaining between them. CDR1 and CDR2 (germline): LNHNV, YYDKDF (reference sequence). The CDR3 runs 17 residues. The CDR3 DNA is TGTGCCACCAGCAGAGATAAGAGCGGCTACCTTCGTAATGAGCAGTTCTTC. This encodes CATSRDKSGYLRNEQFF.

The rearrangement links TRBV4-3 to TRBJ2-7; D remains unclear. The germline gives CDR1 LGHNA, CDR2 YSLEER. This CDR3 is built from 14 residues. V was pared by 3 bases and J by 0 bases, with 9 bases between. This CDR3 reads CASSHSRSSYEQYF. DNA for the CDR3: TGCGCCAGCAGCCACAGTCGGAGCTCCTACGAGCAGTACTTC.

V and J are TRBV5-1 and TRBJ1-2; no firm D call. V was pared by 0 bases and J by 5 bases, with 17 bases between. Germline assignment: CDR1 SGHRS and CDR2 YFSETQ. There are 16 residues in the CDR3. CDR3 region: CASSLASEAYVYGYTF. In DNA form, the CDR3 reads TGCGCCAGCAGCTTGGCCTCGGAGGCCTACGTATATGGCTACACCTTC.

This CDR3 is CASSLEDYTLHGYTF. CDR3 sequence (DNA): TGCGCCAGCAGCTTGGAAGACTATACCCTCCATGGCTACACCTTC. This rearrangement joins TRBV5-1 to TRBJ1-2; no firm D call. The V end lost 0 bases, the J end lost 6 bases, and 15 bases lay between the germline ends. CDR3 size: 15 residues. CDR1 and CDR2 from the germline V gene are SGHRS and YFSETQ. Looking up the rest from reference TRBV5-1 and TRBJ1-2 gives the full variable domain: KAGVTQTPRYLIKTRGQQVTLSCSPISGHRSVSWYQQTPGQGLQFLFEYFSETQRNKGNFPGRFSGRQFSNSRSEMNVSTLELGDSALYLCASSLEDYTLHGYTFGSGTRLTVV.

The chain employs TRBV5-4 and TRBJ1-1; 8 bases are a match to TRBD1. V was pared by 3 bases and J by 11 bases, with 18 bases of the junction left unmatched. This CDR3 is built from 16 residues. The germline V gene has CDR1 SGHNT and CDR2 YYREEE (reference sequence). CDR3 sequence reads: CASSSQTGGIELGAFF. DNA for the CDR3: TGTGCCAGCAGCTCACAAACAGGGGGGATTGAACTGGGGGCTTTCTTT.

The V and J genes are TRBV28 and TRBJ2-3, with 14 nucleotides matching TRBD2. The CDR3 extends over 16 amino acids. Germline CDR1 is MDHEN and CDR2 is SYDVKM. V lost 8 bases, J lost 6 bases, and 10 bases stayed unmatched. The CDR3 DNA reads TGTGCCAGCCCACCAAGGGGACTAGCGGGAGAGGATACGCAGTATTTT. Encoded protein: CASPPRGLAGEDTQYF.

V is TRBV13 and J is TRBJ1-2; D might be TRBD1 (6 bases). Deletions cut 0 bases from V and 3 bases from J, with 8 bases between. The CDR3 spans 14 residues. Germline-derived CDR1 and CDR2 are PRHDT and FYEKMQ (reference sequence). The CDR3 reads CASSLGQGHYGYTF. The CDR3 DNA reads TGTGCCAGCAGCTTAGGTCAGGGGCACTATGGCTACACCTTC.